The T cell receptor beta chain described here comes from a study of tissue T cells after allogeneic stem cell transplantation. General study points: Across patients, clones rarely overlapped, yet motif clusters were shared tissue-specifically. Blood and spleen captured only part of the tissue TCR repertoire.

The sample's time point: mouse harvest day 7 after allogeneic transplant. Each mouse received 10^7 T-cell-depleted marrow cells plus 10^6 splenic CD5+ T cells by tail vein. Mice had MHC-mismatched B6 into BALB/c GVHD, sampled day 7 or 14. Germline V gene sequence: CDR1 SNHLY, CDR2 FYNGKV (reference sequence). The CDR3 runs to 14 residues. V was pared by 2 bases and J by 0 bases, with 5 bases between. TCRbeta CDR3 was sequenced at survey depth with template counts. The table came from immunoSEQ multiplex PCR; TCRdb's copy has only in-frame clones and leaves some out. The sample consists of some 6,600 clones, around half of them appearing once. Worth noting for this clone: Its antigen is currently unknown. Gene names and germline match the mouse. The read ends 1 residue early relative to the CDR3; the germline J gene fills the gap.

This receptor was obtained from a female BALB/c mouse given C57BL/6 T cells with graft-versus-host disease after an allogeneic hematopoietic cell transplant. What was sequenced was lymph node tissue. V is TRBV3 and J is TRBJ1-3; D call uncertain. Partial CDR3 DNA: TGTGCCAGCAGCTTAATGGATTCTGGAAATACGCTCTAT. Residues: CASSLMDSGNTLY. The entire CDR3 reads CASSLMDSGNTLYF.